Listed below are T cell receptor beta chains from one sample, sequenced in a study of T cell clonotyping in hematopoietic cell transplantation. The protocol was immunoSEQ multiplex PCR, while the TCRdb copy is restricted to in-frame clones and leaves out a portion. This table has around 17,000 clones, over 75% appearing once. The sequenced sample was PBMCs, obtained 100 days after allogeneic stem cell transplant. These receptors were obtained from a male patient aged 55 to 69 who had an allogeneic stem cell transplant from a related donor, so the T cells may come from the graft donor. Some clones in this sample may be carry-over from other donors' samples. Both conserved end residues are part of each CDR3. A D gene is named only where the DNA matches it firmly. Expanded clones are given a class, and other clones once, few, many or no size at all.

NA	TRBV4-2	once	TRBJ2-2	TGTGCCAGCAGCCAAGAAAAGCTGCAAGGGGAGCTGTTTTTT	CASSQEKLQGELFF
NA	TRBV30	NA	TRBJ1-1	TGTGCCTGGATTATGACCCGGAACACTGAAGCTTTCTTT	CAWIMTRNTEAFF
NA	TRBV6-5	NA	TRBJ1-2	TGTGCCAGCAGCTCCCTAGGCGGGAGGGGCTATGGCTACACCTTC	CASSSLGGRGYGYTF
TRBD2	TRBV7-2	NA	TRBJ2-3	TGTGCCAGCAGCACCTCTAGCGGCGGGGGGACAGATACGCAGTATTTT	CASSTSSGGGTDTQYF
NA	TRBV30	NA	TRBJ1-1	TGTGCCTGGATCCACTCCGGGGTCGGCACTGAAGCTTTCTTT	CAWIHSGVGTEAFF
TRBD1	TRBV19	NA	TRBJ1-5	TGTGCCAGTACGGGACAGGGGAGAGATCAGCCCCAGCATTTT	CASTGQGRDQPQHF
NA	TRBV19	NA	TRBJ1-2	TGTGCCAGTAGTATCCGGGCCCGAGCTAACTATGGCTACACCTTC	CASSIRARANYGYTF
NA	TRBV28	few	TRBJ1-4	TGTGCCAGCAGTTTAACCATCTGGTCGGGCGCCACTAATGAAAAACTGTTTTTT	CASSLTIWSGATNEKLFF
NA	TRBV19	NA	TRBJ1-2	TGTGCCAGTAGTAGGCAGGGCCGCAACTATGGCTACACCTTC	CASSRQGRNYGYTF
NA	TRBV28	once	TRBJ1-3	TGTGCCAGCGGTCTCCTCCCCGTGGGGGCAATTGGGGGAAACACCATATATTTT	CASGLLPVGAIGGNTIYF
NA	TRBV14	NA	TRBJ2-7	TGTGCCAGCAGACAAACCAAAAAAATCACTAGCTCCTTCGAGCAGTACTTC	CASRQTKKITSSFEQYF
NA	TRBV7-9	NA	TRBJ2-2	TGTGCCAGCACCCGAGGACTTTACACCGGGGAGCTGTTTTTT	CASTRGLYTGELFF
NA	TRBV11-3	NA	TRBJ2-6	TGTGCCAGCAGCCCCGGAGTCTCTGGGGCCAACGTCCTGACTTTC	CASSPGVSGANVLTF
NA	TRBV7-3	NA	TRBJ1-1	TGTGCCAGCAGCGTCACAGGGAACACTGAAGCTTTCTTT	CASSVTGNTEAFF
NA	TRBV5-6	NA	TRBJ2-7	TGTGCCAGCAGCTCGGACGGTTCCCCCTACGAGCAGTACTTC	CASSSDGSPYEQYF
NA	TRBV6-4	NA	TRBJ2-3	TGTGCCAGCAGCGGACACGGCACAGATACGCAGTATTTT	CASSGHGTDTQYF
NA	TRBV28	NA	TRBJ2-7	TGTGCCAGCAGTCTGGGGAGCCGTTTCGAGCAGTACTTC	CASSLGSRFEQYF
NA	TRBV5-4	NA	TRBJ2-1	TGTGCCAGCAGCTTGGAGACCACGGGACTGCCTTACAATGAGCAGTTCTTC	CASSLETTGLPYNEQFF
NA	TRBV7-2	NA	TRBJ2-1	TGTGCCAGCAGCTTAGGGGCAGGAATAGACTACAATGAGCAGTTCTTC	CASSLGAGIDYNEQFF
NA	TRBV6-1	NA	TRBJ2-7	TGTGCCAGCAGTGAAATCTCTTACGAGCAGTACTTC	CASSEISYEQYF
NA	TRBV6-5	NA	TRBJ2-3	TGTGCCAGCAGTTACGACCTAGGGACCACAGATACGCAGTATTTT	CASSYDLGTTDTQYF
NA	TRBV4-1	NA	TRBJ1-2	TGCGCCAGCAGCCACCCATCCGGACTATCACCGGAAGGCTACACCTTC	CASSHPSGLSPEGYTF
NA	TRBV18	NA	TRBJ1-2	TGTGCCAGCTCACCTGACAGGCTGGTTGGCTACACCTTC	CASSPDRLVGYTF
NA	TRBV7-2	NA	TRBJ1-2	TGTGCCAGCAGCTTCACACGGAGCAGTAGCTACACCTTC	CASSFTRSSSYTF
NA	TRBV4-2	NA	TRBJ2-3	TGTGCCAGCAGCCAAGCGGTCCCGAGCACAGATACGCAGTATTTT	CASSQAVPSTDTQYF
TRBD1	TRBV2	NA	TRBJ1-4	TGTGCCAGCAGTGATGGGACAGGGGTTGAAAAACTGTTTTTT	CASSDGTGVEKLFF
NA	TRBV19	NA	TRBJ2-5	TGTGCCAGTAGTATAGATCTGAGCCGGACGGAGACCCAGTACTTC	CASSIDLSRTETQYF